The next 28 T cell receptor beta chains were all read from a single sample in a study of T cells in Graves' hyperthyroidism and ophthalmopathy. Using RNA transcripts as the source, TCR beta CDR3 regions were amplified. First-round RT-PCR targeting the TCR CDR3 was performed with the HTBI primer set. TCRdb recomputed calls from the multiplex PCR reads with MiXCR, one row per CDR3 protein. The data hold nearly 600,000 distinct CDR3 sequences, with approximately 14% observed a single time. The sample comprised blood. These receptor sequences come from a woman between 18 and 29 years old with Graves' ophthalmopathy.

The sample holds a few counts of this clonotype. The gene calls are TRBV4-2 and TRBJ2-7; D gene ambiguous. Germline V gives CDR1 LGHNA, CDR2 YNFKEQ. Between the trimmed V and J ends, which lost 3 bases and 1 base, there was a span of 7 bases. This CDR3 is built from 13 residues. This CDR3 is CASSQEMSYEQYF. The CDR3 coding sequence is TGTGCCAGCAGCCAGGAGATGTCCTACGAGCAGTACTTC.

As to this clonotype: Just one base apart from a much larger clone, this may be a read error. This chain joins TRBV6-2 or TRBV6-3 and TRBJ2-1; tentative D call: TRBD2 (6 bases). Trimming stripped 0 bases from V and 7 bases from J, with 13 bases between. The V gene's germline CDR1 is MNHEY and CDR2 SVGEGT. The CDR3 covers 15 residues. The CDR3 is CASSYSEGKENEQFF. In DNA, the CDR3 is TGTGCCAGCAGTTACTCGGAGGGAAAGGAGAATGAGCAGTTCTTC.

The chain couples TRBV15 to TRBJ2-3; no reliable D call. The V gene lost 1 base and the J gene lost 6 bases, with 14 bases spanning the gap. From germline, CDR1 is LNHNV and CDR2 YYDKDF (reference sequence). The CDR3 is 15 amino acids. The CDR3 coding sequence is TGTGCCACCAGCAGAGGCTCGGGTAGTTTGGATACGCAGTATTTT. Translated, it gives CATSRGSGSLDTQYF. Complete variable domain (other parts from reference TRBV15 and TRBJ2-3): DAMVIQNPRYQVTQFGKPVTLSCSQTLNHNVMYWYQQKSSQAPKLLFHYYDKDFNNEADTPDNFQSRRPNTSFCFLDIRSPGLGDTAMYLCATSRGSGSLDTQYFGPGTRLTVL.

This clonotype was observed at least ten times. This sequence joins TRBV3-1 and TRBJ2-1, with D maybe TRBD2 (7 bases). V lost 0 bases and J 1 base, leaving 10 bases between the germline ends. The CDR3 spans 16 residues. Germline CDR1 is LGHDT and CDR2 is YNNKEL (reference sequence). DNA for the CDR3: TGTGCCAGCAGCCAAGATGGGGGGGCTTCCTACAATGAGCAGTTCTTC. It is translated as CASSQDGGASYNEQFF.

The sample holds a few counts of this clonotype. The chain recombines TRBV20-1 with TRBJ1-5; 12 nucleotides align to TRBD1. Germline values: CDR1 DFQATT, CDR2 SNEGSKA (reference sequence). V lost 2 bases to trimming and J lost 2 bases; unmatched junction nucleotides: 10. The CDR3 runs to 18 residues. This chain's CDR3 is CSARKVGTGGAGNQPQHF. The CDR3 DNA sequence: TGCAGTGCTAGAAAAGTCGGGACAGGGGGCGCGGGCAATCAGCCCCAGCATTTT.

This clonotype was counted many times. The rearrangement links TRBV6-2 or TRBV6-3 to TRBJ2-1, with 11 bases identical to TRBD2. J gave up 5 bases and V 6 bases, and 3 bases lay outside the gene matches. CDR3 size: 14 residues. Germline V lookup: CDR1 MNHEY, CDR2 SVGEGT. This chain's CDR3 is CASRLAGGHNEQFF. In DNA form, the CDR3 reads TGTGCCAGCAGGCTAGCGGGAGGTCACAATGAGCAGTTCTTC.

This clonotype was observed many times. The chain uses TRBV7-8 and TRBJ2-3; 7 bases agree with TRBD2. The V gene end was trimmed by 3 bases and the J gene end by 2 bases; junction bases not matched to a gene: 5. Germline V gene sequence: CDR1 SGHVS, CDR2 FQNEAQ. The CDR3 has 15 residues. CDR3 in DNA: TGTGCCAGCAGCTTGCGGGAGTGGGTCACAGATACGCAGTATTTT. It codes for CASSLREWVTDTQYF.

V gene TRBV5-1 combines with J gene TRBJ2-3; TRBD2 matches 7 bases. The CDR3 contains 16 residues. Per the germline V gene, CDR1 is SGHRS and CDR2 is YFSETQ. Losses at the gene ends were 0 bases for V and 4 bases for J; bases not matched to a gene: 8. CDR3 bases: TGCGCCAGCAGCTTGGCCTTCGGGACTAACTCAGATACGCAGTATTTT. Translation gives CASSLAFGTNSDTQYF.

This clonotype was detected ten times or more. The CDR3 region has the DNA TGTGCCAGCAGTTTTTTCCCCAATGAGCAGTTCTTC. This translates into CASSFFPNEQFF. This chain connects TRBV12-3 or TRBV12-4 to TRBJ2-1; D is uncertain. Trimming took off 3 bases at V and 6 bases at J, with 6 bases between the two ends. CDR3 size: 12 residues.

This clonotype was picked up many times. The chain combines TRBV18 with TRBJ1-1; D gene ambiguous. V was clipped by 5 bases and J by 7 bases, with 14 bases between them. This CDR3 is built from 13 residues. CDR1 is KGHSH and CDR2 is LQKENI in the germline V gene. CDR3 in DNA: TGTGCCAGCTCAGGTACGCCGGGCGTTGAAGCTTTCTTT. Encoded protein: CASSGTPGVEAFF.

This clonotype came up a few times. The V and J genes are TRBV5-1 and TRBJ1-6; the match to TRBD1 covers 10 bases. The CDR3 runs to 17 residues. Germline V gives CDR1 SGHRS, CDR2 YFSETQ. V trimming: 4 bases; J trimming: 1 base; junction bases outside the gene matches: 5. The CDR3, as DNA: TGCGCCAGCAGCAACCGACAGGGGGCTTCCTATAATTCACCCCTCCACTTT. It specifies CASSNRQGASYNSPLHF.

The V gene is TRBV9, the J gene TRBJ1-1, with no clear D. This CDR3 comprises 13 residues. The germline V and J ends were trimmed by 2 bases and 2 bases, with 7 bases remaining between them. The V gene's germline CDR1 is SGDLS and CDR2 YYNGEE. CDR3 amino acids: CASSVEQNTEAFF. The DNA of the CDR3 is TGTGCCAGCAGCGTCGAACAAAACACTGAAGCTTTCTTT.

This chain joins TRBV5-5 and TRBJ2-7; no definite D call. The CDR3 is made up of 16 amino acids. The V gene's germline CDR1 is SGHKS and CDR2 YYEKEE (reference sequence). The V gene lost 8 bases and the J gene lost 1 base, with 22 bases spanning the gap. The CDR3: CASSMSPAQFSYEQYF. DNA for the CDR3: TGTGCCAGTAGTATGTCCCCGGCACAGTTTTCCTACGAGCAGTACTTC.

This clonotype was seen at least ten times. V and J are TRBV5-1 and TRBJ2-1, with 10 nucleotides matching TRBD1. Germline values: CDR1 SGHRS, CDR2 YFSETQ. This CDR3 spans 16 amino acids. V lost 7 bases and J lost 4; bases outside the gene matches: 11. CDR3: CASLLGSGQGYNEQFF. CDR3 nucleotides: TGCGCCAGCCTCCTGGGGTCGGGACAGGGGTACAATGAGCAGTTCTTC.

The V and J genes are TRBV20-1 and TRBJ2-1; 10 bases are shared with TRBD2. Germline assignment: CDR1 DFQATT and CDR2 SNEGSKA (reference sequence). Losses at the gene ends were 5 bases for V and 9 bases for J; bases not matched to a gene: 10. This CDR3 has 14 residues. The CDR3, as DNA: TGCAGTGCTGGAGGGCTAGCGGGAGACGGTGAGCAGTTCTTC. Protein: CSAGGLAGDGEQFF.

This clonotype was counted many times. The CDR3, as DNA: TGTGCCATCAGTGAGTCCGGACAGGAGAATTCACCCCTCCACTTT. Translated: CAISESGQENSPLHF. The chain carries TRBV10-3 and TRBJ1-6; 7 bases are a match to TRBD1. The CDR3 sequence is 15 residues long. J gave up 7 bases and V 0 bases, and 3 bases lay outside the gene matches. Germline CDR1 and CDR2: ENHRY and SYGVKD.

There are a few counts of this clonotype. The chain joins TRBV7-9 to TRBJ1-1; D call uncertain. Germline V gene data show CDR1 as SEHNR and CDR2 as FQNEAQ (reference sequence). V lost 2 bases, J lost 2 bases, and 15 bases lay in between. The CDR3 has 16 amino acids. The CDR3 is CASSLLRTLKNTEAFF. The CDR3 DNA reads TGTGCCAGCAGCTTACTTCGCACACTTAAAAACACTGAAGCTTTCTTT.

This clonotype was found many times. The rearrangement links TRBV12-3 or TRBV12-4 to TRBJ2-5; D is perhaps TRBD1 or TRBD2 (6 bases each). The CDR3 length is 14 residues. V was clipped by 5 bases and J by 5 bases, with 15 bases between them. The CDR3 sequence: CASSPPGAWETQYF. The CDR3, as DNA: TGTGCCAGCAGTCCGCCGGGGGCATGGGAGACCCAGTACTTC.

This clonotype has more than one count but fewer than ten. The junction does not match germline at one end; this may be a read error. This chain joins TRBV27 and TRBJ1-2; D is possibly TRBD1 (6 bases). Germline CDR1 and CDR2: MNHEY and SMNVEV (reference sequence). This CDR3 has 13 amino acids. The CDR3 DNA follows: TGTGCCGGCAGTTTAAACAGGGCCTATGGCTACACCTTC. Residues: CAGSLNRAYGYTF.

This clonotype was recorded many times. CDR3 sequence: CASSLGDRATTGELFF. As DNA, the CDR3 is TGTGCCAGCAGCTTAGGCGACAGGGCAACAACCGGGGAGCTGTTTTTT. J is TRBJ2-2 and V is TRBV13; TRBD1 aligns across 7 bases. Germline V gene data show CDR1 as PRHDT and CDR2 as FYEKMQ (reference sequence). The CDR3 loop spans 16 amino acids. V lost 0 bases, J lost 5 bases, and 6 bases stayed unmatched.

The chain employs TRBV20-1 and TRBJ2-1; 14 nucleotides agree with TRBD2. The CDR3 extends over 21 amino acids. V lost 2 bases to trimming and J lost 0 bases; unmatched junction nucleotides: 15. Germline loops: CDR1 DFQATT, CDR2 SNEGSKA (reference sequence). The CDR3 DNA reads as TGCAGTGCTAGAACCTCGGTCCCCGGGACTAGCGGGAGTTCCTCCTACAATGAGCAGTTCTTC. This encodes CSARTSVPGTSGSSSYNEQFF.

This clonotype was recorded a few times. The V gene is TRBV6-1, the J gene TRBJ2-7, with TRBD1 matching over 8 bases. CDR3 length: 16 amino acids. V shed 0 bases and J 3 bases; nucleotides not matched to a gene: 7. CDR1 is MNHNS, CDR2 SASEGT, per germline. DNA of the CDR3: TGTGCCAGCAGTGAAGCGCAGGGACAGGCTATCTACGAGCAGTACTTC. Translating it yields CASSEAQGQAIYEQYF.

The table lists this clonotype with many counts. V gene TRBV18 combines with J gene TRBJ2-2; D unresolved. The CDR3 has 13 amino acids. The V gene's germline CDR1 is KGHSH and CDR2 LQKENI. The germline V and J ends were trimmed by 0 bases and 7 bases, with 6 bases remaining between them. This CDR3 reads CASSPPGSGELFF. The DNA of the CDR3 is TGTGCCAGCTCACCACCTGGAAGCGGGGAGCTGTTTTTT.

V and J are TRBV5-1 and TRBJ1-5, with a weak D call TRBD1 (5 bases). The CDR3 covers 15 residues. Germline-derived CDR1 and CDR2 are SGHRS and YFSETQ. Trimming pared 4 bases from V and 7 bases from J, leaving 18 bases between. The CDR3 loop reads CASSQVKGTPQPQHF. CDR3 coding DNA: TGCGCCAGCAGCCAAGTAAAGGGGACCCCCCAGCCCCAGCATTTT.

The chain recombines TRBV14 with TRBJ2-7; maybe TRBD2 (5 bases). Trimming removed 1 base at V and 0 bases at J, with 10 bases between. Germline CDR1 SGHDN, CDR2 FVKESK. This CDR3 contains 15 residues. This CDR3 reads CASSQASGNSYEQYF. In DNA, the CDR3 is TGTGCCAGCAGCCAAGCTTCGGGGAACTCCTACGAGCAGTACTTC.

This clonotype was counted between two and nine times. CDR3 in amino acids: CASSQELQGASQPQHF. The CDR3 nucleotides are TGCGCCAGCAGCCAAGAGCTCCAGGGGGCGTCTCAGCCCCAGCATTTT. This chain connects TRBV4-1 to TRBJ1-5; 8 bases map to TRBD1. Germline loops: CDR1 MGHRA, CDR2 YSYEKL. After removal of 0 bases from V and 6 bases from J, the junction contained 7 bases not matched to a gene. The CDR3 has 16 amino acids.

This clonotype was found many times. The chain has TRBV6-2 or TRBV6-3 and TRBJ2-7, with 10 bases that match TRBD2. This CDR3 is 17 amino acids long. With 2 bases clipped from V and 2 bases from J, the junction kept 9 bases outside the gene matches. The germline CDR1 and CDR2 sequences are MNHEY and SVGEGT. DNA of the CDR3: TGTGCCAGCAGTTACCACCGGACTAGCGGAGGGGCCTACGAGCAGTACTTC. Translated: CASSYHRTSGGAYEQYF.

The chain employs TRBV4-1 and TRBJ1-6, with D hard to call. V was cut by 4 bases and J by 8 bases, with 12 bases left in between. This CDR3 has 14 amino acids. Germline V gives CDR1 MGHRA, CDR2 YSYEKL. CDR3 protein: CASSPPGYHSPLHF. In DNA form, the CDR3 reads TGCGCCAGCAGCCCTCCGGGATATCATTCACCCCTCCACTTT.